This T cell receptor beta chain was found in a study of T cell repertoires in cytomegalovirus infection. About the research overall: Matching HLA type and CMV infection were both indicated by public TCR beta signatures. General observations from the study: The cumulative frequency of public TCR beta families distinguished individuals who carried CMV together with the relevant HLA. In two of eight donors, the top clonotype was HLA-C-restricted CMV-specific.

On this clonotype: Antigen: not known.

The junction had 4 bases not matched to a gene; V was cut back by 3 bases and J by 2 bases. From germline, CDR1 is SGHVS and CDR2 FQNEAQ. The CDR3 length is 14 residues. TCRdb passed the reads through MiXCR, listing each CDR3 protein once. The sample includes approximately 73,000 distinct CDR3 sequences, roughly 40% of them seen just once. The sample was CD8+ T cells from cultured PBMCs, taken from culture after CMV antigen stimulation. The chain joins TRBV7-8 to TRBJ2-7; 7 bases are a match to TRBD2. The receptor comes from a human donor in good health (CMV status not recorded). Some clones in this sample may be carry-over from other donors' samples. CDR3 coding DNA: TGTGCCAGCAGCTTGCTAGCGGCGACCTACGAGCAGTACTTC. As protein: CASSLLAATYEQYF.